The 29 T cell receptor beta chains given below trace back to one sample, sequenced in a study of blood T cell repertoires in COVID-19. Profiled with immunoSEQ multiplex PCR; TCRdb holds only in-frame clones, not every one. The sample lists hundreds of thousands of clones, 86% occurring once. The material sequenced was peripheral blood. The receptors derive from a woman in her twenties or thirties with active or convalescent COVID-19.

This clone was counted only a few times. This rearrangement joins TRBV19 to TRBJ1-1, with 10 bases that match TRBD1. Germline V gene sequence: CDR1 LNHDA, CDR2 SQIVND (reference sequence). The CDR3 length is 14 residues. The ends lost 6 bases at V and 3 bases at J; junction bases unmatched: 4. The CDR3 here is CASRETGGHTEAFF. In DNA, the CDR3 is TGTGCCAGTAGAGAGACAGGGGGCCACACTGAAGCTTTCTTT.

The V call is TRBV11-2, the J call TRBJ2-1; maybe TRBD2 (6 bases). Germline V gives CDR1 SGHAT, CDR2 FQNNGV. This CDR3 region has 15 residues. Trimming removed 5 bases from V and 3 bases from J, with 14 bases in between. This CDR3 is CASSRSRGIYNEQFF. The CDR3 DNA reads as TGTGCCAGCAGCCGTTCCCGCGGGATCTACAATGAGCAGTTCTTC.

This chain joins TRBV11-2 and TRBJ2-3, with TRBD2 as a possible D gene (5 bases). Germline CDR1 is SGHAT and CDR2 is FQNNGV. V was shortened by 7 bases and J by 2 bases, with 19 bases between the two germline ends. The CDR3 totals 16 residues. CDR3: CASNSLGGHVTDTQYF. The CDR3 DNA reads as TGTGCCAGCAACAGCTTAGGCGGGCACGTCACAGATACGCAGTATTTT.

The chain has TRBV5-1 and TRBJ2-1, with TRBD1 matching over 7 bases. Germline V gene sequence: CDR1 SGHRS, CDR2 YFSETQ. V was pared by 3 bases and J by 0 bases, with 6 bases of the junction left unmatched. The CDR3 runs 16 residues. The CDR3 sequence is CASSSDRSSSYNEQFF. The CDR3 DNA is TGCGCCAGCAGCTCGGACAGGTCGAGCTCCTACAATGAGCAGTTCTTC.

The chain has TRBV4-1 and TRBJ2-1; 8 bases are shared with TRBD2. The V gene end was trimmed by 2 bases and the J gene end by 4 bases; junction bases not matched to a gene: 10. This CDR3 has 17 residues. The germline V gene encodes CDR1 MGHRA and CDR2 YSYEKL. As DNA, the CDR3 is TGCGCCAGCAGCCAAAGCCTCCAAGCGGGAGTTTACAATGAGCAGTTCTTC. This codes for CASSQSLQAGVYNEQFF.

The CDR3 is CASSRRLAASTDTQYF. The CDR3 nucleotides are TGCGCCAGCAGCCGCCGACTAGCTGCTAGCACAGATACGCAGTATTTT. The chain is built from TRBV5-1 and TRBJ2-3; 7 bases fit TRBD2. Germline lookup yields CDR1 SGHRS and CDR2 YFSETQ. There are 16 residues in the CDR3. After removal of 4 bases from V and 0 bases from J, the junction contained 8 bases not matched to a gene.

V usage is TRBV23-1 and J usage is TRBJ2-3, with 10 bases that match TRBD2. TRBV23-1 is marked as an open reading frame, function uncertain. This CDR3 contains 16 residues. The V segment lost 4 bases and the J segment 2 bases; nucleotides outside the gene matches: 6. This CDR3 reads CASSRLAGAHTDTQYF. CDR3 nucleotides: TGCGCCAGCAGTCGGCTAGCGGGAGCCCACACAGATACGCAGTATTTT.

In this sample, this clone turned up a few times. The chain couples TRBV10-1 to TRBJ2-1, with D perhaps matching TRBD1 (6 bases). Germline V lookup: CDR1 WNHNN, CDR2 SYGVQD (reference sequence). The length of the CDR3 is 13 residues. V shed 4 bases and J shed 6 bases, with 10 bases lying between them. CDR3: CASSGTAANEQFF. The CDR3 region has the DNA TGCGCCAGCAGTGGGACAGCTGCCAATGAGCAGTTCTTC.

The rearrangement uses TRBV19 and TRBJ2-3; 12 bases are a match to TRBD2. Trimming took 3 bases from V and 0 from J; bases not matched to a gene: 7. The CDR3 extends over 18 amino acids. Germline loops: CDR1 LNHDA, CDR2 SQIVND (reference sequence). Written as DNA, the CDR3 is TGTGCCAGTAGTATTCTGGCTAGCGGGGGGGCTAGCACAGATACGCAGTATTTT. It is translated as CASSILASGGASTDTQYF. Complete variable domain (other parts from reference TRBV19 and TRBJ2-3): DGGITQSPKYLFRKEGQNVTLSCEQNLNHDAMYWYRQDPGQGLRLIYYSQIVNDFQKGDIAEGYSVSREKKESFPLTVTSAQKNPTAFYLCASSILASGGASTDTQYFGPGTRLTVL.

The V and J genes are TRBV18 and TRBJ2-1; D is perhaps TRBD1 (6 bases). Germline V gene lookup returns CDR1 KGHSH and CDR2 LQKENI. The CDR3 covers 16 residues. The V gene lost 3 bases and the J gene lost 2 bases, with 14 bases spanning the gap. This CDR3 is CASSPFETGTYNEQFF. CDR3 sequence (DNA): TGTGCCAGCTCACCGTTCGAGACAGGAACCTACAATGAGCAGTTCTTC.

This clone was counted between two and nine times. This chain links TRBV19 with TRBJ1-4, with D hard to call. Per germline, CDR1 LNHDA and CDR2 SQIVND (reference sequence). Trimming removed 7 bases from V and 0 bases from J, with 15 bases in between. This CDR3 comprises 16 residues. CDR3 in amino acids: CASNRATHATNEKLFF. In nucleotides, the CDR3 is TGTGCCAGTAACCGCGCGACACATGCAACTAATGAAAAACTGTTTTTT.

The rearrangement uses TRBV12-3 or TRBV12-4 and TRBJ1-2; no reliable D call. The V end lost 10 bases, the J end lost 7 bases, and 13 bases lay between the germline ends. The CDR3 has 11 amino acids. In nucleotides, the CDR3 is TGTGCCACCTCCAGCGTGGGTGGCTACACCTTC. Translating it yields CATSSVGGYTF.

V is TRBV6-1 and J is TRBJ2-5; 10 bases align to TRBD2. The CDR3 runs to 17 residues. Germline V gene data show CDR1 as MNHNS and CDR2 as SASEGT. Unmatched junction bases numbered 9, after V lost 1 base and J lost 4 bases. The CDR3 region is CASSEGDSGGRIETQYF. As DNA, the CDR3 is TGTGCCAGCAGTGAAGGTGATAGCGGGGGGAGAATAGAGACCCAGTACTTC.

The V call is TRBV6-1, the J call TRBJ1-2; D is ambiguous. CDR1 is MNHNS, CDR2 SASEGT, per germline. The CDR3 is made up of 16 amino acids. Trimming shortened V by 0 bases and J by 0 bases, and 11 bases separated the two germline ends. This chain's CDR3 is CASSEAVTKTNYGYTF. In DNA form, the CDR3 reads TGTGCCAGCAGTGAAGCGGTAACAAAGACTAACTATGGCTACACCTTC.

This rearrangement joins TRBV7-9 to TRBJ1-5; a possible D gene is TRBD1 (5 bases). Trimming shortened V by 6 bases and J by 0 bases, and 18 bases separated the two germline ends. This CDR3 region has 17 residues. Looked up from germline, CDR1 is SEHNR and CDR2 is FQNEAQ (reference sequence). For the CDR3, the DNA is TGTGCCAGCAGTCCGACAGTTGCCGATTATAGCAATCAGCCCCAGCATTTT. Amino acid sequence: CASSPTVADYSNQPQHF.

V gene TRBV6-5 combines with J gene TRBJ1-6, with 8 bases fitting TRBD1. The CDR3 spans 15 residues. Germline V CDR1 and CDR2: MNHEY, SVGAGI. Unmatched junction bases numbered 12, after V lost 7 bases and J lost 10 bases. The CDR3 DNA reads TGTGCCAGCACTAAAGGACAGGGAGTCGGATCACCCCTCCACTTT. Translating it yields CASTKGQGVGSPLHF.

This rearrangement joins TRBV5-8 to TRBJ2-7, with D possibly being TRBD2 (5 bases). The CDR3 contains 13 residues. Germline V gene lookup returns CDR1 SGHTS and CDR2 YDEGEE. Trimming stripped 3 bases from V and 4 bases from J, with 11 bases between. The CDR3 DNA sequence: TGTGCCAGCAGCTCCATGGGAGATTACGAGCAGTACTTC. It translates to CASSSMGDYEQYF. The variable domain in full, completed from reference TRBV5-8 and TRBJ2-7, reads EAGVTQSPTHLIKTRGQQATLRCSPISGHTSVYWYQQALGLGLQFLLWYDEGEERNRGNFPPRFSGRQFPNYSSELNVNALELEDSALYLCASSSMGDYEQYFGPGTRLTVT.

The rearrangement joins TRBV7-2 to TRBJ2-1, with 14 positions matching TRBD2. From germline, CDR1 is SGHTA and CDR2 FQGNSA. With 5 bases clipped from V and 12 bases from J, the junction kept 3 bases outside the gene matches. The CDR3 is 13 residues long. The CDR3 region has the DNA TGTGCCAGCAGCGTCGGGACTAGCGGGGGGCAGTTCTTC. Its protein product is CASSVGTSGGQFF.

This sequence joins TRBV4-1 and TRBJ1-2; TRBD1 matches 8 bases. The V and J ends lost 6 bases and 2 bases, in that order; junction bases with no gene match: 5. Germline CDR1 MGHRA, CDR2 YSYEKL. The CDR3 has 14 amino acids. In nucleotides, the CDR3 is TGCGCCAGCAGTCGAGACAGGGGAAACTATGGCTACACCTTC. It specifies CASSRDRGNYGYTF.

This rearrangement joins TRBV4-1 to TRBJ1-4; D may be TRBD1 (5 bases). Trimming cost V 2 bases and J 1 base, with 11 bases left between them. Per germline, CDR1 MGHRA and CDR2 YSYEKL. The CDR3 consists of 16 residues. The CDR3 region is CASSQNPTVTNEKLFF. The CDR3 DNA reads TGCGCCAGCAGCCAAAACCCGACAGTAACTAATGAAAAACTGTTTTTT.

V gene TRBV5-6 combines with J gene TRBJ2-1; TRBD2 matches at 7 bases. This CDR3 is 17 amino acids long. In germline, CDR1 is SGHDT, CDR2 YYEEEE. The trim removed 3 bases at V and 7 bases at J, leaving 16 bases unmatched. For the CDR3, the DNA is TGTGCCAGCAGCTACCTGGCCCGGGACTACCCAGGGAATGAGCAGTTCTTC. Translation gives CASSYLARDYPGNEQFF.

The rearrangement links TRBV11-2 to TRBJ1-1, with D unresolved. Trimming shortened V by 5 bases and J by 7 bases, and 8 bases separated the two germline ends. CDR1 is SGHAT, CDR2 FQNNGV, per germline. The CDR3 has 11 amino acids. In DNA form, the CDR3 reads TGTGCCAGCAGCCGAACTGATGAAGCTTTCTTT. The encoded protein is CASSRTDEAFF.

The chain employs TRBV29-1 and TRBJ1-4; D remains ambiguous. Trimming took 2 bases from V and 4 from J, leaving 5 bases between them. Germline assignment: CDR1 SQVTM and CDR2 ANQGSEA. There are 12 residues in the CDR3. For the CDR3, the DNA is TGCAGCGTTGAATCGGGTAATGAAAAACTGTTTTTT. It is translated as CSVESGNEKLFF.

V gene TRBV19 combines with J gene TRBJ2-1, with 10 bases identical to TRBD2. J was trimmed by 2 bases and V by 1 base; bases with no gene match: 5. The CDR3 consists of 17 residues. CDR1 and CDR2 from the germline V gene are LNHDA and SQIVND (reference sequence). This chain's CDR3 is CASSIVRTSGPYNEQFF. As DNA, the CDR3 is TGTGCCAGTAGTATAGTTAGGACTAGCGGTCCCTACAATGAGCAGTTCTTC.

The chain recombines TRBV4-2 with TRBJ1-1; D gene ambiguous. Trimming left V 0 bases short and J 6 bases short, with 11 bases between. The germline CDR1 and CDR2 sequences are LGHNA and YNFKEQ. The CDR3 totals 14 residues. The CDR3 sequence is CASSQDGRGAEAFF. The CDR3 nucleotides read TGTGCCAGCAGCCAAGATGGACGGGGTGCTGAAGCTTTCTTT.

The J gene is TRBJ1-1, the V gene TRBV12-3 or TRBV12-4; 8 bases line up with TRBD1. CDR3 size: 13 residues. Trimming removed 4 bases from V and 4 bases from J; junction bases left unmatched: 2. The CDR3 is CASSYGQGTEAFF. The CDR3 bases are TGTGCCAGCAGTTACGGACAGGGCACTGAAGCTTTCTTT.

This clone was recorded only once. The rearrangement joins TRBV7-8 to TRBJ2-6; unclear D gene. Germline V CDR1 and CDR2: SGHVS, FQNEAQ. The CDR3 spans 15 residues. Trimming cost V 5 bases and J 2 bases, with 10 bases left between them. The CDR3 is CASSLYMTGANVLTF. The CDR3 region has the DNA TGTGCCAGCAGCCTATACATGACTGGGGCCAACGTCCTGACTTTC.

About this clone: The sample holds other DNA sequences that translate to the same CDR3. CDR3 coding DNA: TGCGCCAGCAGCTTGCAGGGTGGGGACACTGAAGCTTTCTTT. Amino acids: CASSLQGGDTEAFF. This chain uses TRBV5-1 with TRBJ1-1, with a weak D call TRBD1 (5 bases). With 1 base removed from V and 3 bases from J, the gap between germline ends came to 10 bases. The CDR3 runs to 14 residues. CDR1 and CDR2 from the germline V gene are SGHRS and YFSETQ.

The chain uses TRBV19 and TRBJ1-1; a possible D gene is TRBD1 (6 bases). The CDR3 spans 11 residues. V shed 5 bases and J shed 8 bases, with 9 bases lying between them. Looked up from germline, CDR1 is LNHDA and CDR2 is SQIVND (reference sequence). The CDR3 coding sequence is TGTGCCAGTAGTGTAACAGGGGAAGCTTTCTTT. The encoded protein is CASSVTGEAFF.